A selection of T cell receptor beta chains follows, all from one sample in a study of T cells after posttransplantation cyclophosphamide. The method was immunoSEQ multiplex PCR; TCRdb's version includes in-frame clones alone and lacks a portion of them. The sample includes 50,000 to 60,000 clones, roughly 92% of them seen just once. Material: PBMCs. These receptor sequences come from a woman younger than 45 in good health and a related stem cell transplant donor. Both conserved end residues are part of each CDR3. The D gene is left open where the match is weak. Rows may omit the clone size; those that give it use once, few, many or a size class.

D gene	V gene	clone size	J gene	CDR3 DNA	CDR3 protein
TRBD2	TRBV5-6	NA	TRBJ2-3	TGTGCCAGCAGCTTAGTACTAGCGGGGGGAGATACGCAGTATTTT	CASSLVLAGGDTQYF
NA	TRBV5-6	NA	TRBJ2-2	TGTGCCAGCAGCCCGACTACTAGATTTCGTACCGGGGAGCTGTTTTTT	CASSPTTRFRTGELFF
NA	TRBV13	NA	TRBJ1-2	TGTGCCAGCAGCACCCGGGGGGGCGTGTATGGCTACACCTTC	CASSTRGGVYGYTF
TRBD1	TRBV7-2	NA	TRBJ2-7	TGTGCCAGCAGCTTAGCGACAGGGGATATCTCCGAGCAGTACTTC	CASSLATGDISEQYF
NA	TRBV7-8	NA	TRBJ1-2	TGTGCCAGCAGGGAGGGTAAAGACTATGGCTACACCTTC	CASREGKDYGYTF
NA	TRBV5-6	NA	TRBJ2-5	TGTGCCAGCAGCTTAATTATCTGGGGCAAGAAAGAGACCCAGTACTTC	CASSLIIWGKKETQYF
NA	TRBV19	NA	TRBJ2-6	TGTGCCAGTAGTCCAACCAGGGTACATGGGGCCAACGTCCTGACTTTC	CASSPTRVHGANVLTF
NA	TRBV27	NA	TRBJ1-2	TGTGCCAGCCGTACCGGCGCGGGCGGCTACTATGGCTACACCTTC	CASRTGAGGYYGYTF
TRBD1	TRBV2	NA	TRBJ1-6	TGTGCCAGCAGTGAAAGGGGGACAGGTCTGTCACCCCTCCACTTT	CASSERGTGLSPLHF
NA	TRBV7-9	NA	TRBJ1-2	TGTGCCAGCAGCTCCCGGGACACACCTAACTATGGCTACACCTTC	CASSSRDTPNYGYTF
TRBD1	TRBV7-2	NA	TRBJ2-1	TGTGCCAGCAGCTTACAGGGGGCGGTTTCCTACAATGAGCAGTTCTTC	CASSLQGAVSYNEQFF
TRBD1	TRBV5-4	once	TRBJ2-7	TGTGCCAGCAGCTTGGGGGACAGACCCTACGAGCAGTACTTC	CASSLGDRPYEQYF
NA	TRBV5-5	NA	TRBJ1-4	TGTGCCAGCAGCCTGAGCCAGGGGTATTTCGAAAAACTGTTTTTT	CASSLSQGYFEKLFF
NA	TRBV6-1	NA	TRBJ2-4	TGTGCCAGCACCGGGACTCGGAACATTCAGTACTTC	CASTGTRNIQYF
TRBD1	TRBV5-6	NA	TRBJ1-4	TGTGCCAGCAGCAAACCGGGACAGGGGGCGGAAAAACTGTTTTTT	CASSKPGQGAEKLFF
NA	TRBV15	NA	TRBJ1-3	TGTGCCACCAGCAGGATGGCAGGGGCTTCCTCTGGAAACACCATATATTTT	CATSRMAGASSGNTIYF
NA	TRBV27	NA	TRBJ1-3	TGTGCCAGCAGTTACTCCCCGAAGGGAAACACCATATATTTT	CASSYSPKGNTIYF
NA	TRBV7-5	NA	TRBJ2-7	TGTGCCAGAAGCGGGGAGACAGGGGCCTACGAGCAGTACTTC	CARSGETGAYEQYF
TRBD1	TRBV27	NA	TRBJ1-1	TGTGCCAGCAGTTTAGTTAAACAGGGGCCTGAAGCTTTCTTT	CASSLVKQGPEAFF
NA	TRBV6-6	NA	TRBJ1-1	TGTGCCAGCAGCCTGCTCCATATAGGGGGCACTGAAGCTTTCTTT	CASSLLHIGGTEAFF
TRBD1	TRBV4-1	NA	TRBJ1-4	TGCGCCAGCAGCCCTCCCCGGACAGGGTCGGGTGAAAAACTGTTTTTT	CASSPPRTGSGEKLFF
TRBD1	TRBV6-1	NA	TRBJ2-5	TGTGCCAGCAGCCAGGGGGCCCGGGTGGAGACCCAGTACTTC	CASSQGARVETQYF